This entry lists 24 T cell receptor beta chains sequenced from one sample in a study of human T cells and chemical hapten exposure. Time point: patch test 3, about 24 weeks after DPC sensitization. Treatment in this sample: therapeutic diphenylcyclopropenone sensitization with weekly scalp DPC. Using its own MiXCR run on the RACE reads, TCRdb lists one record per CDR3 protein. The table shows tens of thousands of distinct CDR3 sequences, with over 10% occurring only once. This specimen consisted of whole blood, obtained in connection with sensitization to the hapten diphenylcyclopropenone (DPC). The receptor set was obtained from a woman in her fifties or sixties with alopecia areata. Some clones in this sample may be carry-over from other donors' samples.

This clonotype was observed at least ten times. J is TRBJ2-3 and V is TRBV5-1; 9 bases fit TRBD2. This CDR3 has 15 amino acids. CDR1 and CDR2 (germline): SGHRS, YFSETQ. V dropped 1 base and J dropped 3; count of bases not matched to a gene: 3. This CDR3 reads CASSLRTSETDTQYF. For the CDR3, the DNA is TGCGCCAGCAGCTTGAGGACTAGCGAGACAGATACGCAGTATTTT. Variable domain in full (rest from reference TRBV5-1 and TRBJ2-3): KAGVTQTPRYLIKTRGQQVTLSCSPISGHRSVSWYQQTPGQGLQFLFEYFSETQRNKGNFPGRFSGRQFSNSRSEMNVSTLELGDSALYLCASSLRTSETDTQYFGPGTRLTVL.

Only a few counts were recorded for this clonotype. J is TRBJ2-3 and V is TRBV20-1; TRBD2 agrees at 8 bases. CDR1 DFQATT and CDR2 SNEGSKA come from the germline V gene (reference sequence). V shed 3 bases, J shed 2 bases, and the junction held 1 base outside the gene matches. The length of the CDR3 is 13 residues. In DNA, the CDR3 is TGCAGTGCTAGCGGGAGGGCCACAGATACGCAGTATTTT. Its translation: CSASGRATDTQYF.

V gene TRBV20-1 combines with J gene TRBJ1-5; no definite D call. The CDR3 covers 12 residues. V lost 3 bases, J lost 1 base, and 4 bases lay in between. Per germline, CDR1 DFQATT and CDR2 SNEGSKA (reference sequence). In DNA form, the CDR3 reads TGCAGTGCTAGTGTGAGCAATCAGCCCCAGCATTTT. Translation: CSASVSNQPQHF.

The chain combines TRBV4-1 with TRBJ1-2; D gene ambiguous. CDR3 length: 14 amino acids. Trimming pared 1 base from V and 2 bases from J, leaving 8 bases between. The germline V gene encodes CDR1 MGHRA and CDR2 YSYEKL. The DNA for the CDR3 is TGCGCCAGCAGCCAAGTTTACGTCAACTATGGCTACACCTTC. Amino acids: CASSQVYVNYGYTF.

This clonotype was seen at least ten times. V and J are TRBV30 and TRBJ1-3; D gene uncertain. This CDR3 contains 13 residues. Deletions cut 1 base from V and 4 bases from J, with 8 bases between. Germline V gene sequence: CDR1 GTSNPN, CDR2 SVGIG (reference sequence). The CDR3 sequence is CAWSGGLGNTIYF. The CDR3 DNA follows: TGTGCCTGGAGTGGAGGGTTGGGAAACACCATATATTTT. Together with reference TRBV30 and TRBJ1-3, the CDR3 gives the full variable domain: SQTIHQWPATLVQPVGSPLSLECTVEGTSNPNLYWYRQAAGRGLQLLFYSVGIGQISSEVPQNLSASRPQDRQFILSSKKLLLSDSGFYLCAWSGGLGNTIYFGEGSWLTVV.

This clonotype has a count of ten or more. V is TRBV10-2 and J is TRBJ2-1; 8 positions agree with TRBD2. The CDR3 length is 14 residues. The ends lost 8 bases at V and 4 bases at J; junction bases unmatched: 7. Per the germline V gene, CDR1 is WSHSY and CDR2 is SAAADI. The CDR3 DNA follows: TGCGCCAGCGTTCCAGCGGGAGTTTACAATGAGCAGTTCTTC. Its translation: CASVPAGVYNEQFF.

Concerning this clonotype itself: This clone may be a read error of a much larger clone one base away. The J gene is TRBJ1-5, the V gene TRBV6-6; D uncertain. Looked up from germline, CDR1 is MNHNY and CDR2 is SVGAGI (reference sequence). The CDR3 length is 14 residues. This CDR3 is CASSDNLGDQPKHF. The CDR3 DNA reads TGTGCCAGCAGCGACAACCTGGGCGACCAGCCCAAGCATTTT.

This clonotype has a handful of counts. The chain is built from TRBV27 and TRBJ1-1, with 8 positions matching TRBD1. The germline V gene has CDR1 MNHEY and CDR2 SMNVEV (reference sequence). Trimming cost V 6 bases and J 3 bases; bases outside gene matches: 6. The CDR3 consists of 14 residues. For the CDR3, the DNA is TGTGCCAGCAGGATGGACAGGGTCCACACTGAAGCTTTCTTT. It specifies CASRMDRVHTEAFF.

This clonotype came up a few times. This chain uses TRBV20-1 with TRBJ2-1, with 10 bases lining up with TRBD2. V lost 3 bases and J lost 3; bases outside the gene matches: 5. Germline assignment: CDR1 DFQATT and CDR2 SNEGSKA (reference sequence). This CDR3 is 15 amino acids long. The CDR3 sequence: CSASPSGRVYNEQFF. The CDR3 DNA sequence: TGCAGTGCTAGCCCCAGCGGGAGGGTCTACAATGAGCAGTTCTTC.

CDR3 loop: CASTPSGWDEQFF. In nucleotides, the CDR3 is TGTGCCAGCACCCCTAGCGGCTGGGATGAGCAGTTCTTC. The chain joins TRBV7-9 to TRBJ2-1; TRBD2 matches 7 bases. CDR1 and CDR2 from the germline V gene are SEHNR and FQNEAQ (reference sequence). Trimming took 7 bases from V and 8 from J; bases not matched to a gene: 8. The CDR3 runs to 13 residues.

This clonotype showed up just a few times. The rearrangement links TRBV20-1 to TRBJ1-6; D uncertain. The CDR3 is 14 amino acids. V lost 0 bases and J lost 7, with 10 bases in between. CDR1 is DFQATT and CDR2 is SNEGSKA in the germline V gene (reference sequence). The CDR3: CSARDAGENSPLHF. CDR3 coding DNA: TGCAGTGCTAGAGATGCGGGAGAAAATTCACCCCTCCACTTT.

In this sample, this clonotype turned up many times. The rearrangement uses TRBV7-6 and TRBJ2-3; possibly TRBD1 for D (5 bases). CDR1 is SGHVS and CDR2 is FNYEAQ in the germline V gene. The V and J ends lost 4 bases and 4 bases respectively, with 12 bases between them. CDR3 length: 14 residues. For the CDR3, the DNA is TGTGCCAGCAGCTGGAGATGGGGCGCAGATACGCAGTATTTT. Translated: CASSWRWGADTQYF.

This clonotype was found many times. This rearrangement joins TRBV5-6 to TRBJ2-1; 8 bases match TRBD2. The CDR3 length is 15 residues. Per germline, CDR1 SGHDT and CDR2 YYEEEE. V was clipped by 2 bases and J by 9 bases; unmatched bases: 10. CDR3 nucleotide sequence: TGTGCCAGCAGCTTTAGGCGACTAGCGAGCGGTGAGCAGTTCTTC. This encodes CASSFRRLASGEQFF.

This clonotype was seen only a few times. The CDR3 DNA follows: TGTGCCAGCAGTCTAGCGGGAGGGACTTCCTACAATGAGCAGTTCTTC. It specifies CASSLAGGTSYNEQFF. V is TRBV28 and J is TRBJ2-1; 12 bases agree with TRBD2. Unmatched junction bases numbered 3, after V lost 5 bases and J lost 1 base. In germline, CDR1 is MDHEN, CDR2 SYDVKM. The CDR3 is 16 residues long.

This clonotype occurred a few times. This rearrangement joins TRBV7-9 to TRBJ2-3, with 7 bases aligning to TRBD2. Trimming cost V 5 bases and J 2 bases; bases outside gene matches: 7. Germline values: CDR1 SEHNR, CDR2 FQNEAQ (reference sequence). The CDR3 runs 15 residues. CDR3 in amino acids: CASSGGLGYTDTQYF. DNA for the CDR3: TGTGCCAGCAGCGGAGGACTAGGCTACACAGATACGCAGTATTTT.

This clonotype was picked up many times. The chain recombines TRBV29-1 with TRBJ2-1, with no clear D. Germline V gives CDR1 SQVTM, CDR2 ANQGSEA. V was cut by 3 bases and J by 10 bases, with 10 bases left in between. The CDR3 totals 11 residues. CDR3 sequence: CSVESGLEQFF. CDR3 nucleotide sequence: TGCAGCGTTGAGTCCGGGTTGGAGCAGTTCTTC.

This clonotype was recorded at least ten times. The chain has TRBV24-1 and TRBJ2-1; 11 nucleotides align to TRBD2. CDR3 length equals 18 residues. Germline CDR1 is KGHDR and CDR2 is SFDVKD. V shed 4 bases and J 4 bases; nucleotides not matched to a gene: 11. This CDR3 is CATSDPAPGTSGYNEQFF. As DNA, the CDR3 is TGTGCCACCAGTGACCCCGCTCCCGGGACTAGCGGTTACAATGAGCAGTTCTTC.

This clonotype was recorded many times. V is TRBV7-9 and J is TRBJ1-4, with a weak D call TRBD1 (6 bases). Per germline, CDR1 SEHNR and CDR2 FQNEAQ (reference sequence). Trimming stripped 6 bases from V and 9 bases from J, with 20 bases between. CDR3 length: 15 residues. This CDR3 reads CASSLPLDSGKKLFF. The DNA of the CDR3 is TGTGCCAGCAGTTTGCCCTTGGACAGCGGCAAAAAACTGTTTTTT.

The chain has TRBV20-1 and TRBJ2-1, with 12 bases that match TRBD1. The CDR3 has 16 residues. V shed 2 bases, J shed 8 bases, and the junction held 10 bases outside the gene matches. Germline CDR1 DFQATT, CDR2 SNEGSKA (reference sequence). The CDR3 region has the DNA TGCAGTGCTAGACCTTCTTCGGGGACAGGGGGCTATGAGCAGTTCTTC. Protein sequence: CSARPSSGTGGYEQFF.

The rearrangement joins TRBV27 to TRBJ2-1, with a tentative D call TRBD1 (6 bases). The CDR3 is made up of 14 amino acids. Trimming took off 9 bases at V and 2 bases at J, with 14 bases between the two ends. Germline loops: CDR1 MNHEY, CDR2 SMNVEV (reference sequence). CDR3 bases: TGTGCCAGTACAACAGGGTTCCCCTACAATGAGCAGTTCTTC. This encodes CASTTGFPYNEQFF.

This clonotype appeared a few times. The V and J genes are TRBV7-3 and TRBJ1-1; D perhaps matches TRBD1 (6 bases). This CDR3 is built from 13 residues. Germline V gene sequence: CDR1 SGHTA, CDR2 FQGTGA. The V end lost 0 bases, the J end lost 7 bases, and 9 bases lay between the germline ends. The CDR3 DNA is TGTGCCAGCAGCTTAACTCCGGGACATGAAGCTTTCTTT. Its protein product is CASSLTPGHEAFF.

Many counts were recorded for this clonotype. The J gene is TRBJ1-5, the V gene TRBV6-2 or TRBV6-3, with TRBD1 identical over 7 bases. The CDR3 has 18 residues. The germline V gene has CDR1 MNHEY and CDR2 SVGEGT. Trimming cost V 6 bases and J 2 bases; bases outside gene matches: 16. Here the CDR3 reads CASRDIQKTGKGNQPQHF. In DNA, the CDR3 is TGTGCCAGCAGAGACATACAAAAGACAGGGAAGGGCAATCAGCCCCAGCATTTT.

The rearrangement uses TRBV20-1 and TRBJ1-6, with unresolved D. Germline V lookup: CDR1 DFQATT, CDR2 SNEGSKA (reference sequence). The CDR3 sequence is 15 residues long. V lost 0 bases and J lost 6, with 12 bases in between. The CDR3 region is CSARDGGLLNSPLHF. The CDR3 DNA follows: TGCAGTGCTAGAGATGGTGGGCTACTTAATTCACCCCTCCACTTT.

This clonotype has more than one count but fewer than ten. This chain connects TRBV19 to TRBJ2-3; TRBD2 aligns across 8 bases. Germline V gene sequence: CDR1 LNHDA, CDR2 SQIVND (reference sequence). This CDR3 spans 16 amino acids. V was pared by 3 bases and J by 6 bases, with 11 bases of the junction left unmatched. CDR3 DNA: TGTGCCAGTAGTATCACCCTCCGGGGGGGAGTGGATACGCAGTATTTT. As protein: CASSITLRGGVDTQYF.